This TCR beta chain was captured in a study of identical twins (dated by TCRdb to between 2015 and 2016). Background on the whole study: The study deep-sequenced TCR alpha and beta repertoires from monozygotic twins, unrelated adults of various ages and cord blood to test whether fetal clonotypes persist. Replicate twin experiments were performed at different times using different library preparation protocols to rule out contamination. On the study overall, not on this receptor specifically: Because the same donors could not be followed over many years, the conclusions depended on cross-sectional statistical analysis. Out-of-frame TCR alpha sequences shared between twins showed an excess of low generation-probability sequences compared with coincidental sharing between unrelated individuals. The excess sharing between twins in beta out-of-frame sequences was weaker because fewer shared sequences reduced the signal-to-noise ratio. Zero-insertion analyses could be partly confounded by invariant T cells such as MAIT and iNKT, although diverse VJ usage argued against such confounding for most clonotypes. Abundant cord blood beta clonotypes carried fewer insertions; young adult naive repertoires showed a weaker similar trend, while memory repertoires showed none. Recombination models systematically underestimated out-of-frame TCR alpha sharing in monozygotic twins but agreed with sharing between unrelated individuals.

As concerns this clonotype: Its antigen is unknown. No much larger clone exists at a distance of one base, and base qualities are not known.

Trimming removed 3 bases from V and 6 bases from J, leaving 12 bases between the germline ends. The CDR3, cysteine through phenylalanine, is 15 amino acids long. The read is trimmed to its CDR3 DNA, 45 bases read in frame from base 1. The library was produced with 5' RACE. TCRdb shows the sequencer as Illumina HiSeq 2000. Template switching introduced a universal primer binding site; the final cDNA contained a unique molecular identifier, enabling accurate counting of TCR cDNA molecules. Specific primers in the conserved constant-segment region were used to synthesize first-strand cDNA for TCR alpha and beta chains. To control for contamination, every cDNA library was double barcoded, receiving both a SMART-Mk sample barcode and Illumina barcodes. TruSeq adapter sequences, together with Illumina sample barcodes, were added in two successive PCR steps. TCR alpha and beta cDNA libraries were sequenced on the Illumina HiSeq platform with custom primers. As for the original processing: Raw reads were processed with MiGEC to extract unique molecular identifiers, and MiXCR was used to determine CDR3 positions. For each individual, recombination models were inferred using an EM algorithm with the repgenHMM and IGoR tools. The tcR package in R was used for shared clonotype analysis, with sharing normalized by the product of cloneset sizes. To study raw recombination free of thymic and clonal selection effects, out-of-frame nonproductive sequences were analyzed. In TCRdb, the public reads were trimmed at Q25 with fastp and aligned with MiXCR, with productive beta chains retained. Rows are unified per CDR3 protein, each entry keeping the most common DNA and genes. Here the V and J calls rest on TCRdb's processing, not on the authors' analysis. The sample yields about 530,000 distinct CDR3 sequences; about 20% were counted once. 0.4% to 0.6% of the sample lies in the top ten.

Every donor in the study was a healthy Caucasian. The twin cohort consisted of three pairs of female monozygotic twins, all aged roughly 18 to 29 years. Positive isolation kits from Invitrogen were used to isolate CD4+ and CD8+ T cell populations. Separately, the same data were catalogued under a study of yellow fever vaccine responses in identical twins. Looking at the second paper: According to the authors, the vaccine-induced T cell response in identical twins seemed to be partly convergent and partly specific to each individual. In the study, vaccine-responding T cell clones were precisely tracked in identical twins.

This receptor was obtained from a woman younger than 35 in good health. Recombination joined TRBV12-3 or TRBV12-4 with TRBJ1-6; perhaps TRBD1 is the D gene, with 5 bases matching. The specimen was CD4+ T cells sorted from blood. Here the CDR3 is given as CASSLRQGGNSPLHF. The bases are TGTGCCAGCAGTTTGAGGCAGGGAGGTAATTCACCCCTCCACTTT.